A single T cell receptor (beta chain) is shown here with its context. This clonotype was seen repeatedly, ten times or more. Its antigen remains unidentified. Base qualities are not at hand, and no much larger clone is one base apart. TCR beta CDR3 regions were amplified from RNA transcripts. A first-round RT-PCR of the TCR CDR3 used the HTBI primer set with the Qiagen OneStep RT-PCR kit. Libraries were constructed in a second round of multiplex PCR, after which size selection and purification were performed. Libraries were sequenced paired-end with 100 bp reads on an Illumina HiSeq2000. The paper's processing steps were these. SOAPnuke was used to process the raw data, throwing out any read that contained adapters or uncalled bases, had a mean Phred below 15, or lacked an exact constant-primer or identifier match. COPE v1.2.5 was used to merge high-quality paired reads, and clonotypes were defined as unique nucleotide sequences. MiTCR v1.1 was used to align the clonotypes against IMGT TRBV, TRBD and TRBJ reference segments. The analysis was restricted to V-J combinations with a frequency above 0.0001, which together covered 99% to 99.2% of the repertoires. The TCS score was defined as the ratio of F50 (clonal expansion) to E x V (chaos), calculated using BLOSUM62-based TCRdist between CDR3 peptides within each V-J. Welch's t-statistics and random forest reduced several hundred V-J features to 13, which were used in a naive Bayes classifier (R e1071). The public sequencing data were trimmed at Q25 with fastp and processed into clonotypes with MiXCR by TCRdb, which kept only in-frame beta chains. For every CDR3 protein sequence, its rows merge into one entry that carries the most common genes and DNA. TCRdb's processing, not the authors' own work, is the source of the V and J calls. The sample records 400,000 to 500,000 distinct CDR3 sequences, around an eighth of which are singletons. The biggest ten clones account for less than 20% of the sample.

The sample originates from a study of T cells in Graves' hyperthyroidism and ophthalmopathy (dated by TCRdb to 2018 to 2020). About the full investigation: Peripheral blood samples were taken at the time of initial diagnosis, prior to any treatment. A discovery cohort of roughly 96 patients, 43 with Graves' ophthalmopathy and approximately 60 with stable Graves' hyperthyroidism, was used to find distinguishing TCR V-J signatures. Whether ophthalmopathy could be predicted prospectively was tested in an independent validation cohort made up of some 20 hyperthyroidism patients plus 17 patients who later progressed to ophthalmopathy. The approximately 100 discovery patients were randomly split 7:3 into training and test sets. In addition, the study compared T-cell repertoires in thyroid tissue and in blood from roughly 6 Graves' hyperthyroidism patients. After sampling, hyperthyroidism patients received methimazole starting at 30 mg daily, and ophthalmopathy patients received high-dose intravenous methylprednisolone. The paper describes TCR Vbeta CDR3 sequencing of around 130 peripheral blood samples, made up of 43 ophthalmopathy patients, 70 to 75 hyperthyroidism patients and approximately 17 progressor patients.

Findings and caveats that apply to the study as a whole: No statistical method was used to set the sample size in advance, and investigators knew the group allocation. In validation, the model predicted progression to ophthalmopathy a median of about 6.8 months before onset, with roughly 71% sensitivity and just under 75% specificity. Blood samples also contained most of the expanded thyroid clonotypes (frequency above 0.001), which suggests that blood repertoires may reflect thyroid immune responses. Ophthalmopathy was separated from stable hyperthyroidism by a 13 V-J signature model, with over 85% sensitivity and just over 81% specificity obtained in cross-validation and 80%/75% obtained in testing.

V trim: 5 bases; J trim: 4 bases; unmatched bases: 8. The CDR3 numbers 15 residues from cysteine through phenylalanine. Only the CDR3 portion is preserved as DNA: 45 bases, with reading frame beginning at the first base. The germline V gene supplies CDR1 SNHLY and CDR2 FYNNEI. A patient counted as having stable Graves' hyperthyroidism if no progression to ophthalmopathy occurred over 18 months of follow-up. Hyperthyroidism patients were newly diagnosed, with disease duration under 2 months, and aged 18 to 65 years. Patients with uncontrolled infections, other autoimmune diseases, pregnancy or lactation were excluded. Diagnoses were based on clinical symptoms, serum thyroxine and TRAb, thyroid ultrasound and orbital computed tomography. PBMCs were isolated from roughly 10 ml of fresh peripheral blood by Ficoll-Paque density gradient centrifugation. Trizol reagent was used to extract total RNA, and RNA quality was then checked on an Agilent 2100 Bioanalyzer.

Sequencing was performed on blood. The sequence is built from TRBV2 and TRBJ2-1; 7 bases in the middle match TRBD2. This sequence originates from a woman aged 18-30 years with Graves' hyperthyroidism. The CDR3 sequence is CASSIAGTAYNEQFF. The sequenced DNA is TGTGCCAGCAGTATAGCGGGTACCGCTTACAATGAGCAGTTCTTC.